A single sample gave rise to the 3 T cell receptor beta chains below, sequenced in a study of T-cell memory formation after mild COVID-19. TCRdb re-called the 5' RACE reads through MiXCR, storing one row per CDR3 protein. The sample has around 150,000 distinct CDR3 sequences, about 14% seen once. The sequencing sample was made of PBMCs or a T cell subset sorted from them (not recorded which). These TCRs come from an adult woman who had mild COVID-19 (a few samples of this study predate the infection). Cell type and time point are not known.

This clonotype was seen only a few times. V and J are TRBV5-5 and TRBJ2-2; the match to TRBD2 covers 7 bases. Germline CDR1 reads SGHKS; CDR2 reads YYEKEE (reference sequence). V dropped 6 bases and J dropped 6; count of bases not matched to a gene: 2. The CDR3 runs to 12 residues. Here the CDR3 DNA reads TGTGCCAGCACAGGGAGGGCCGGGGAGCTGTTTTTT. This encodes CASTGRAGELFF.

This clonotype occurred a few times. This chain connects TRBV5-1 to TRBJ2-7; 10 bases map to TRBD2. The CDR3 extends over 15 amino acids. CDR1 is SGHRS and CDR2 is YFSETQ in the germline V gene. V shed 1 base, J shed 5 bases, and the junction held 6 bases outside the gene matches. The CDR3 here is CASSLFLAGADEQYF. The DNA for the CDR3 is TGCGCCAGCAGCTTGTTCCTAGCGGGAGCGGACGAGCAGTACTTC.

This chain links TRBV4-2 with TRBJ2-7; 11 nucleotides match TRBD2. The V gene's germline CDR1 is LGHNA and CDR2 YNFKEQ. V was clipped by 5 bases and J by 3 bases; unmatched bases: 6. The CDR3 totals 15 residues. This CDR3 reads CASSLRLAGNYEQYF. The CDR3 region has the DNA TGTGCCAGCAGCTTACGACTAGCGGGGAACTACGAGCAGTACTTC.